This T cell receptor beta chain is from a study of shared T cell receptors in the human thymus. V was cut by 3 bases and J by 2 bases, with 7 bases left in between. CDR3 length: 12 residues. CDR1 GTSNPN and CDR2 SVGIG come from the germline V gene (reference sequence). The method was immunoSEQ multiplex PCR; TCRdb's version includes in-frame clones alone and lacks a portion of them. This sample has about 540,000 clones, with around 78% found just once. This same sample was also part of a study on human thymus T cells.

This chain uses TRBV30 with TRBJ2-5; weak D call: TRBD2 (6 bases). The sequenced material came from thymocytes. This clonotype was obtained from a boy younger than two with a congenital heart defect. DNA of the CDR3: TGTGCCTGGAGGCGGGGACAAGAGACCCAGTACTTC. This translates into CAWRRGQETQYF.